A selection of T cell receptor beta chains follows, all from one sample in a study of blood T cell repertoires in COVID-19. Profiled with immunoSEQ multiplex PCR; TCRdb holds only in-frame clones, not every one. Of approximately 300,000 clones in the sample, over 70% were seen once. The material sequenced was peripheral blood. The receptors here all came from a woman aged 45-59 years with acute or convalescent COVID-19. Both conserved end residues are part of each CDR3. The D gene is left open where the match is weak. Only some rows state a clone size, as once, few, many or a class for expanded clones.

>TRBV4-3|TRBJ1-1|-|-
TGCGCCAGCAGCCAAGGGGGAGGGTTGGGCACTGAAGCTTTCTTT
CASSQGGGLGTEAFF
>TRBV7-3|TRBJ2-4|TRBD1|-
TGTGCCAGCAGCCCCGGACAGGGTGGGGACATTCAGTACTTC
CASSPGQGGDIQYF
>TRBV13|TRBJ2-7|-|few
TGTGCCAGCAGCGCCAACAGGGTGGCCTACGAGCAGTACTTC
CASSANRVAYEQYF
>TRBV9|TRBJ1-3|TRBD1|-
TGTGCCAGCAGCGCGGGGACAGACGGCTCTGGAAACACCATATATTTT
CASSAGTDGSGNTIYF
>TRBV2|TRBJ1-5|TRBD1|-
TGTGCCAGCAGTGAAGGAAAGACAGGGGGCCCGAATCAGCCCCAGCATTTT
CASSEGKTGGPNQPQHF
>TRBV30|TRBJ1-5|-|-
TGTGCCTGGAGTCTAGCAGGGGAGAACAATCAGCCCCAGCATTTT
CAWSLAGENNQPQHF
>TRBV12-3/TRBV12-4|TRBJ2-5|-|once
TGTGCCAGCAGCGCGGCCCAAGAGACCCAGTACTTC
CASSAAQETQYF
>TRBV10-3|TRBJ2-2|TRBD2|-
TGTGCCATCAGTGCGACCGGGACTAGCGGCACCGGGGAGCTGTTTTTT
CAISATGTSGTGELFF
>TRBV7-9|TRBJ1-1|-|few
TGTGCCAGCAGCCCACAGGGGAACACTGAAGCTTTCTTT
CASSPQGNTEAFF
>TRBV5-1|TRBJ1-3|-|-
TGCGCCAGCAGTGGGGGGGCCCACTCTGGAAACACCATATATTTT
CASSGGAHSGNTIYF
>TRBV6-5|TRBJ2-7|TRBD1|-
TGTGCCAGCAGTTACACCCGGGACAGGGAGCAGTACTTC
CASSYTRDREQYF
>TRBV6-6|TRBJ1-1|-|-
TGTGCCAGCAGTTACTCGACTTCCGGCACTGAAGCTTTCTTT
CASSYSTSGTEAFF
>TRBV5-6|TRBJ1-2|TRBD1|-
TGTGCCAGCAGCCCGATTAGTTCCGGGACAGGCTATGGCTACACCTTC
CASSPISSGTGYGYTF
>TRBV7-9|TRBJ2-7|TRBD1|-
TGTGCCAGCAGCTTCTCACAGGGGGGTGGTTACGAGCAGTACTTC
CASSFSQGGGYEQYF
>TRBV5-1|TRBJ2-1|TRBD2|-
TGCGCCAGCAGCATGCGGGACTACGGGTCCGATGAGCAGTTCTTC
CASSMRDYGSDEQFF
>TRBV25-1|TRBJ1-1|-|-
TGTGCCAGCAGTGAATATTCGGTTTCTGAAGCTTTCTTT
CASSEYSVSEAFF
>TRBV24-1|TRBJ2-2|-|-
TGTGCCACCAGTGATTTGGCGACAGGAGAGACCGGGGAGCTGTTTTTT
CATSDLATGETGELFF
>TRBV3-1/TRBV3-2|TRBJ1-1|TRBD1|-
TGTGCCAGCAGCCAAATAGGGACAGCCTATGAAGCTTTCTTT
CASSQIGTAYEAFF
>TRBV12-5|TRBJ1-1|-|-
TGTGCTAGTGGTTTGGTGATCTCTTTCGGGGAGGACACTGAAGCTTTCTTT
CASGLVISFGEDTEAFF
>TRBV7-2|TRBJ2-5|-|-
TGTGCCAGCAGCCCCCTTGGTCAGAGGGGGCAAGAGACCCAGTACTTC
CASSPLGQRGQETQYF
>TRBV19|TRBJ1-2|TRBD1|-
TGTGCCAGTAGTATTCGGCAACAGGGGCTGGTCTATGGCTACACCTTC
CASSIRQQGLVYGYTF
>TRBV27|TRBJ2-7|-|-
TGTGCCAGCAGTTTGTGGACAAACTACGAGCAGTACTTC
CASSLWTNYEQYF
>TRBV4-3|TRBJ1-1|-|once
TGCGCCAGCAGCCAAGAGGAGGTGAACACTGAAGCTTTCTTT
CASSQEEVNTEAFF
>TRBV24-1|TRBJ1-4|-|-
TGTGCCACCAGTGCCAGGGAAGGTGAAAAACTGTTTTTT
CATSAREGEKLFF
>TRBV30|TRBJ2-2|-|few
TGTGCCTGGAGTGCTCCCCCGGGCATCGGACACCGAACCGGGGAGCTGTTTTTT
CAWSAPPGIGHRTGELFF
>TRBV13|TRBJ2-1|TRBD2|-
TGTGCCAGCAGCTCGGGACTAGCGAGCTCCTACAATGAGCAGTTCTTC
CASSSGLASSYNEQFF
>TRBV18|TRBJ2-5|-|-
TGTGCCAGCTCGGGAGTACAAGAGACCCAGTACTTC
CASSGVQETQYF
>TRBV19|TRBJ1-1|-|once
TGTGCCAGTAGTATAGACCCGGACAGTTTGAACACTGAAGCTTTCTTT
CASSIDPDSLNTEAFF
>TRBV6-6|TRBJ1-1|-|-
TGTGCCAGCACCCAGCCAGGCAACACTGAAGCTTTCTTT
CASTQPGNTEAFF
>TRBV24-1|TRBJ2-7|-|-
TGTGCCACCAGTGATGGAGGGCAGGGCGAGCAGTACTTC
CATSDGGQGEQYF
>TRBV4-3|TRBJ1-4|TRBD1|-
TGCGCCAGCAGCCGAAACCCTGTCACAGGGGCGACTAATGAAAAACTGTTTTTT
CASSRNPVTGATNEKLFF
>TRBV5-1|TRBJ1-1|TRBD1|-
TGCGCCAGCAGCTTGGCGGAGACAGGGGGCACTGAAGCTTTCTTT
CASSLAETGGTEAFF
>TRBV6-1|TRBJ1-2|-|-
TGTGCCAGCAGTGAATCCGACAGTTACTATGGCTACACCTTC
CASSESDSYYGYTF
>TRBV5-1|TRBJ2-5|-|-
TGCGCCAGCAGCTTGATGGGGCAGTTACAAGAGACCCAGTACTTC
CASSLMGQLQETQYF
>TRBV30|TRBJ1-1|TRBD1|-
TGTGCCTGGAGTGCCCAGGGACAGGGGACGAACACTGAAGCTTTCTTT
CAWSAQGQGTNTEAFF
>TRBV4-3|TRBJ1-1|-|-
TGCGCCAGCAGCCAAGATAGTTCAGGGGCCACTGAAGCTTTCTTT
CASSQDSSGATEAFF
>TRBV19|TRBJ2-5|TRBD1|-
TGTGCCAGTAGCCGCGGGACAGGTATCCAAGAGACCCAGTACTTC
CASSRGTGIQETQYF
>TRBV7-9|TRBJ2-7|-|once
TGTGCCAGCAGCTTAGATCAGGGGTTCGACGAGCAGTACTTC
CASSLDQGFDEQYF
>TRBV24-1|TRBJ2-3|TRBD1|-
TGTGCCACCAGTGATGTAAGGGGGACAGCTAGCACAGATACGCAGTATTTT
CATSDVRGTASTDTQYF
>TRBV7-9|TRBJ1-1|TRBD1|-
TGTGCCAGCCTAACAGGGGGTAGAGGGACTGAAGCTTTCTTT
CASLTGGRGTEAFF
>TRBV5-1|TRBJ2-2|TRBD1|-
TGCGCCAGCAGCCGCAGATACAGGGGCCAAGGGGACACCGGGGAGCTGTTTTTT
CASSRRYRGQGDTGELFF
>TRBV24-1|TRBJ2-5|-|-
TGTGCCACCAGTGACTTCGGAGAGACCCAGTACTTC
CATSDFGETQYF
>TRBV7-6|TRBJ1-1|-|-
TGTGCCAGCAGCTTAGAGCCAGGTATGAACACTGAAGCTTTCTTT
CASSLEPGMNTEAFF
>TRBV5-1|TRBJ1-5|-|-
TGCGCCAGCAGCCCAGGGCTAAATCAGCCCCAGCATTTT
CASSPGLNQPQHF
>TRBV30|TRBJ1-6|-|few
TGTGCCTGGAGTTACCGGGGGTTTAATTCACCCCTCCACTTT
CAWSYRGFNSPLHF
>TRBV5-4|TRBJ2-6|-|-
TGTGCCAGCAGCCCCCCAGGTACTGGTGGGGCCAACGTCCTGACTTTC
CASSPPGTGGANVLTF